The sequence of this TCR beta chain was determined in a study of graft-versus-host responses after intestinal transplantation. Overall study context: Induction using anti-thymocyte globulin, followed by tacrolimus and steroids for two to three years, was given to all recipients.

This table comes from immunoSEQ multiplex PCR, and its TCRdb copy is limited to in-frame clones, with some not included. The table has 77,000 or so clones, about 92% seen once. A remark on this clone: What it binds is not known.

Looked up from germline, CDR1 is MNHEY and CDR2 is SVGAGI. Trimming shortened V by 2 bases and J by 7 bases, and 15 bases separated the two germline ends. The CDR3 extends over 14 amino acids. The study's findings and limits: GvH clones turned up in recipient marrow; some had shown up first in ileum or blood.

This clonotype was obtained from a human patient who received an intestinal transplant, so some T cells may come from the graft donor. The chain combines TRBV6-5 with TRBJ2-7, with D possibly being TRBD1 (7 bases). This material consisted of PBMCs, taken 98 days after intestinal transplantation. CDR3 loop: CASSYAGGGSEQYF. CDR3 bases: TGTGCCAGCAGTTACGCAGGGGGAGGATCGGAGCAGTACTTC.